This is a list of T cell receptor beta chains from one sample in a study of blood T cell repertoires in COVID-19. Clones were read by immunoSEQ multiplex PCR, and TCRdb kept only the in-frame ones, dropping some. This table holds around 210,000 clones, 80% to 90% found once. Material: PBMCs or T cells enriched from blood (not recorded which). Receptors were obtained from a woman aged 18-29 years who had recovered from COVID-19. Both conserved end residues are part of each CDR3. Fields, in order: clone size, V gene, D gene, J gene, CDR3 DNA, CDR3 protein. A D gene is named only where the DNA matches it firmly. Some rows mark clone size as missing; the rest say once, few, many or name a class of expanded clone.

>-|TRBV6-5|-|TRBJ2-1
TGTGCCAGCAGCCCCCGGGACACCCACCTTAATGAGCAGTTCTTC
CASSPRDTHLNEQFF
>-|TRBV6-5|-|TRBJ2-7
TGTGCCAGCAGTTACTCGGAGACAGTCGAGCAGTACTTC
CASSYSETVEQYF
>-|TRBV28|-|TRBJ1-2
TGTGCCAGCAGTTTATTAGGGGGAGTAATCGGCTACACCTTC
CASSLLGGVIGYTF
>-|TRBV28|-|TRBJ1-2
TGTGCCAGCAGCACGGTGTCCAGGGTAGACTATGGCTACACCTTC
CASSTVSRVDYGYTF
>-|TRBV4-2|TRBD2|TRBJ2-6
TGTGCCAGCAGCCAAGTAGCCAGCGGGGAGCCTGGGGCCAACGTCCTGACTTTC
CASSQVASGEPGANVLTF
>-|TRBV3-1/TRBV3-2|-|TRBJ1-2
TGTGCCAGCAGAAAGAAAGGGGGTGGCTACACCTTC
CASRKKGGGYTF
>few|TRBV4-2|TRBD1|TRBJ1-1
TGTGCCAGCAGCCAGCCCGGGACAGGGGGCACTGAAGCTTTCTTT
CASSQPGTGGTEAFF
>-|TRBV2|TRBD1|TRBJ1-4
TGTGCCAGCCTGAGGGGGCTCGGGTATGAAAAACTGTTTTTT
CASLRGLGYEKLFF
>-|TRBV28|TRBD1|TRBJ1-2
TGTGCCAGCAGTTCTCACCGGACAGGGGGGGACTATGGCTACACCTTC
CASSSHRTGGDYGYTF
>-|TRBV12-3/TRBV12-4|-|TRBJ2-1
TGTGCCAGCAGTTTTTCTAATGAGCAGTTCTTC
CASSFSNEQFF
>-|TRBV5-5|-|TRBJ1-5
TGTGCCAGCAGCTCTCTCGGGGGGAATCAGCCCCAGCATTTT
CASSSLGGNQPQHF
>-|TRBV27|-|TRBJ2-1
TGTGCCAGCATGTTAGCGACCTCCCGAGCAAATGAGCAGTTCTTC
CASMLATSRANEQFF
>-|TRBV7-7|-|TRBJ1-2
TGTGCCAGCAGCTTAGCGCGTTGTTCCCAGCCAGACAACTTC
CASSLARCSQPDNF
>-|TRBV9|-|TRBJ1-3
TGTGCCAGCAGCGTAGGAGGAACCTCTGGAAACACCATATATTTT
CASSVGGTSGNTIYF
>-|TRBV4-1|-|TRBJ2-2
TGCGCCAGCAGCCAAGGGCGAGGTAGGAACACCGGGGAGCTGTTTTTT
CASSQGRGRNTGELFF
>once|TRBV4-1|TRBD2|TRBJ2-2
TGCGCCAGCAGCCAACCTGGGAGGGGAACCGGGGAGCTGTTTTTT
CASSQPGRGTGELFF
>-|TRBV7-9|-|TRBJ1-1
TGTGCCAGCAGCTTAGGTTCGACAGAGAACACTGAAGCTTTCTTT
CASSLGSTENTEAFF
>-|TRBV12-5|-|TRBJ2-7
TGTGCTAGTGGGAACCCCTACAGGGCTCGCTACGAGCAGTACTTC
CASGNPYRARYEQYF
>-|TRBV2|-|TRBJ1-6
TGTGCCAGCAGCGACAATGGGTCACCCCTCCACTTT
CASSDNGSPLHF
>-|TRBV4-1|TRBD1|TRBJ1-5
TGCGCCAGCAGCCGGGACCCACAGGGGAGCAATCAGCCCCAGCATTTT
CASSRDPQGSNQPQHF
>-|TRBV10-3|TRBD1|TRBJ1-2
TGTGCCACCGGACAGGGAACTAACTATGGCTACACCTTC
CATGQGTNYGYTF
>-|TRBV10-3|TRBD2|TRBJ2-7
TGTGCCATCAGTCCTAGCGGGGGGACCTACGAGCAGTACTTC
CAISPSGGTYEQYF
>-|TRBV28|-|TRBJ1-2
TGTGCCAGCAGTGGGGGGGACCTAAGCAGCTATGGCTACACCTTC
CASSGGDLSSYGYTF
>-|TRBV19|-|TRBJ1-2
TGTGCCAGTAGTATAGTCGGGACACCTAACTATGGCTACACCTTC
CASSIVGTPNYGYTF
>-|TRBV4-2|TRBD2|TRBJ2-5
TGTGCCAGCAGTCGACGGGAGGGGCACCAAGAGACCCAGTACTTC
CASSRREGHQETQYF
>-|TRBV5-6|TRBD1|TRBJ1-2
TGTGCCAGCAGCCCCGAGGGACAGCTATCCTATGGCTACACCTTC
CASSPEGQLSYGYTF
>-|TRBV9|-|TRBJ1-2
TGTGCCAGCAGCCCAGAGGTAGTGCCGGCAGTGGGCTACACCTTC
CASSPEVVPAVGYTF
>few|TRBV11-2|-|TRBJ2-7
TGTGCCAGCAGCTTAGATGGAGGAGTGGGGTACGAGCAGTACTTC
CASSLDGGVGYEQYF
>-|TRBV18|TRBD1|TRBJ1-2
TGTGCCAGCTCCCCGACAGGGGACTATGGCTACACCTTC
CASSPTGDYGYTF
>-|TRBV30|TRBD1|TRBJ1-2
TGTGCCTGGATTGGGTGGTCAGCCCCGGGACAGAGACTCGAACCATCTTATGGCTACACCTTC
CAWIGWSAPGQRLEPSYGYTF
>-|TRBV7-8|-|TRBJ2-7
TGTGCCAGCAGCTTGGCCGCTCCCTACGAGCAGTACTTC
CASSLAAPYEQYF
>-|TRBV4-1|TRBD1|TRBJ2-7
TGCGCCAGCAGCGAACTACAGGGGATGGACGAGCAGTACTTC
CASSELQGMDEQYF
>-|TRBV28|-|TRBJ2-5
TGTGCCACACTTATACAGGGTCAAGAGACCCAGTACTTC
CATLIQGQETQYF
>-|TRBV21-1|-|TRBJ1-6
TGTGCCAGCAGCAAAGGAGCTGAAGGGGCACCCTATAATTCACCCCTCCACTTT
CASSKGAEGAPYNSPLHF
>-|TRBV3-1/TRBV3-2|TRBD2|TRBJ2-2
TGTGCCAGCAGCCAAGAACTAGCGGGTTTCGGGGAGCTGTTTTTT
CASSQELAGFGELFF
>-|TRBV28|-|TRBJ2-5
TGTGCCAGCAGTTCAACCGGCTGGGTCACCGGGGAGACCCAGTACTTC
CASSSTGWVTGETQYF
>once|TRBV6-1|-|TRBJ1-1
TGTGCCAGCAGTGAAACATCCACTGAAGCTTTCTTT
CASSETSTEAFF
>-|TRBV19|TRBD1|TRBJ1-2
TGTGCCAGTAGTCTACGAGGGGCGGGACAGGGGTCCTATGGCTACACCTTC
CASSLRGAGQGSYGYTF
>-|TRBV27|-|TRBJ1-5
TGTGCCAGCAGTTTCAGGGGCCGGGGTCAGCCCCAGCATTTT
CASSFRGRGQPQHF
>-|TRBV7-9|-|TRBJ1-2
TGTGCCAGCAGCCACCGGCGGGGCGGGGACGACTATGGCTACACCTTC
CASSHRRGGDDYGYTF
>once|TRBV29-1|-|TRBJ1-1
TGCAGCGCCAGTGGGCAGATGAACACTGAAGCTTTCTTT
CSASGQMNTEAFF
>-|TRBV18|-|TRBJ1-2
TGTGCCAGCTCACCCGGCGACAGAAGCAACTATGGCTACACCTTC
CASSPGDRSNYGYTF
>-|TRBV5-5|-|TRBJ2-7
TGTGCCAGCAGCCCCTCCTTATCTTCCTACGAGCAGTACTTC
CASSPSLSSYEQYF
>-|TRBV3-1/TRBV3-2|-|TRBJ1-2
TGTGCCAGCAGCCAAGATAGTGGCAGGGAGGACCTGCTATATGGCTACACCTTC
CASSQDSGREDLLYGYTF
>-|TRBV28|-|TRBJ2-7
TGTGCCAGCAGTTTATGGGTGGCAGGCACAACCTACGAGCAGTACTTC
CASSLWVAGTTYEQYF